The clone carrying this TCR beta chain turned up a few times. The data were taken from a study of radiation and T cells in renal cell carcinoma. With V trimmed by 4 bases and J by 7 bases, 4 bases remained unmatched. The CDR3 extends over 14 amino acids. In germline, CDR1 is SEHNR, CDR2 FQNEAQ (reference sequence). Sequenced by immunoSEQ multiplex PCR; TCRdb stores in-frame clones only, minus some. The data show some 130,000 clones, with around four fifths seen just once and 1.9% held by the top ten. Time point noted: blood 2 weeks post-SBRT. The treatment here: 15 Gy SBRT to primary tumor, nephrectomy 4 weeks later.

Sequencing used blood, obtained from a patient whose treatment included radiotherapy and nephrectomy. V and J are TRBV7-9 and TRBJ1-6; 7 positions agree with TRBD1. The source is a woman in her sixties or seventies with renal cell carcinoma. The DNA for the CDR3 is TGTGCCAGCAGCTCACAGGGGCGCAATTCACCCCTCCACTTT. Its translation is CASSSQGRNSPLHF.